The following is a T cell receptor beta chain sequence with its context. As it was prepared, the TCRbeta library received unique molecular identifiers. TCRdb redid the calling of the PCR reads with MiXCR, one entry per CDR3 protein. Of roughly 590,000 distinct CDR3 sequences in the sample, approximately 17% were seen once. Germline CDR1 reads SGHVS; CDR2 reads FQNEAQ. CDR3 length equals 16 residues. Unmatched junction bases numbered 13, after V lost 5 bases and J lost 7 bases. These data are taken from a study of T-cell reconstitution after alpha-beta-depleted transplantation in children. This TCR was sampled from a human donor who donated a stem cell graft to a child with acute myeloid leukemia. This chain links TRBV7-8 with TRBJ2-1; TRBD2 matches at 8 bases. Sample: PBMCs from the stem cell graft donor, taken from the stem cell graft. The CDR3 loop is CASSVSSGGPRNEQFF. CDR3 bases: TGTGCCAGCAGCGTATCTTCGGGGGGGCCGAGGAATGAGCAGTTCTTC.